This T cell receptor beta chain was recovered during a study of T cells after yellow fever vaccination. The V end was cut by 2 bases, the J end by 4 bases, with 6 bases between. Germline-derived CDR1 and CDR2 are SGDLS and YYNGEE. The length of the CDR3 is 13 residues. This clonotype was seen only a few times. TCRdb used MiXCR to reprocess the 5' RACE reads, holding one entry per CDR3 protein. The data hold some 350,000 distinct CDR3 sequences, with 3% to 4.5% observed a single time. This TCR was recovered from a man aged 18 to 29 who received the YFV17D yellow fever vaccine. The input for sequencing was PBMCs, taken 5 days after the yellow fever booster vaccination. The chain uses TRBV9 and TRBJ1-4; D is undetermined. CDR3 sequence (DNA): TGTGCCAGCAGCGTGGGCATTAATGAAAAACTGTTTTTT. This gives the protein CASSVGINEKLFF.